This T cell receptor (beta chain) comes out of a study of blood T cell repertoires in COVID-19. Turning to the study itself: Researchers got acute and convalescent COVID-19 samples from the United States, Italy and Spain. PBMCs, B-cell-depleted T cells, or T cells provided the cDNA or gDNA that made up the material.

Enrolment of Seattle patients took place during active infection, and they were followed longitudinally. In the authors' methods: Reference gene primer amplification in the assay estimated nucleated cell counts. Generated by immunoSEQ multiplex PCR, the TCRdb table keeps only in-frame clones and is missing some. V, J and clone size reflect that table, while D and trimming were determined from the DNA. The data show about 94,000 clones, about 77% seen once. The TCR comes from a man aged 70 or older with COVID-19, enrolled during active disease. The source material was peripheral blood.

CDR3 nucleotides: TGTGCCAGCAGCTTCTCTTATCAGCCCCAGCATTTT. This gives the protein CASSFSYQPQHF. The rearrangement uses TRBV7-9 and TRBJ1-5; D is ambiguous. CDR1 SEHNR and CDR2 FQNEAQ come from the germline V gene (reference sequence). The CDR3 covers 12 residues. Between the trimmed V and J ends, which lost 3 bases and 5 bases, there was a span of 5 bases.